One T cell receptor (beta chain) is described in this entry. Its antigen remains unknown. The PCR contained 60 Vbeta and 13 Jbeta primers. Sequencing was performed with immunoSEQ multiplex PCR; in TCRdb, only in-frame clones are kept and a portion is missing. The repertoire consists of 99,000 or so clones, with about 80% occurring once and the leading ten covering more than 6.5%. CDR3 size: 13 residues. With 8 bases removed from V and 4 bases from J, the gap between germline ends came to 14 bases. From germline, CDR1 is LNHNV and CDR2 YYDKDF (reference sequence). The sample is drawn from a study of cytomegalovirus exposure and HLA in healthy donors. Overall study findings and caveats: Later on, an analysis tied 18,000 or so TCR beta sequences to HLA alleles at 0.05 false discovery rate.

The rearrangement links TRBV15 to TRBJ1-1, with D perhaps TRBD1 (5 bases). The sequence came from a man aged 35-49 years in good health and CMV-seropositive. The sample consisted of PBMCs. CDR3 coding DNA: TGTGCCACCCGGTTCGCCGGGGGCACTGAAGCTTTCTTT. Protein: CATRFAGGTEAFF.